Listed below are T cell receptor beta chains from one sample, sequenced in a study of cytomegalovirus exposure and HLA in healthy donors. Here immunoSEQ multiplex PCR was the method, and the copy in TCRdb shows in-frame clones only, minus some. This table has 200,000 to 250,000 clones, roughly 87% appearing once. The sample consisted of PBMCs. These TCRs come from a young woman in good health and CMV-seropositive. CDR3s include the opening cysteine and the closing phenylalanine or tryptophan.

TRBJ2-7 | TRBV6-5 | CASSSGTGGFEQYF
TRBJ1-4 | TRBV6-5 | CASRRHQGRTEKLFF
TRBJ2-7 | TRBV27 | CASGYQGATYEQYF
TRBJ2-1 | TRBV2 | CASTGGLAGGREFF
TRBJ2-7 | TRBV7-9 | CASSPPPGGGSYEQYF
TRBJ1-2 | TRBV4-1 | CASSQFSPTTENYGYTF
TRBJ1-1 | TRBV7-2 | CASSPSLNTEAFF
TRBJ2-2 | TRBV5-1 | CASSLGAGYTGELFF
TRBJ1-2 | TRBV27 | CASSPRFGGEGLIYGYTF
TRBJ2-7 | TRBV27 | CASSRILDRAFYEQYF
TRBJ2-1 | TRBV7-9 | CASSFGLAGNEQFF
TRBJ1-2 | TRBV19 | CASSALPGTYYGYTF
TRBJ2-7 | TRBV29-1 | CSVPQGWGEQYF
TRBJ2-7 | TRBV5-1 | CASSRAGPGEASYEQYF
TRBJ2-1 | TRBV4-2 | CASSQDWGRAASEQFF